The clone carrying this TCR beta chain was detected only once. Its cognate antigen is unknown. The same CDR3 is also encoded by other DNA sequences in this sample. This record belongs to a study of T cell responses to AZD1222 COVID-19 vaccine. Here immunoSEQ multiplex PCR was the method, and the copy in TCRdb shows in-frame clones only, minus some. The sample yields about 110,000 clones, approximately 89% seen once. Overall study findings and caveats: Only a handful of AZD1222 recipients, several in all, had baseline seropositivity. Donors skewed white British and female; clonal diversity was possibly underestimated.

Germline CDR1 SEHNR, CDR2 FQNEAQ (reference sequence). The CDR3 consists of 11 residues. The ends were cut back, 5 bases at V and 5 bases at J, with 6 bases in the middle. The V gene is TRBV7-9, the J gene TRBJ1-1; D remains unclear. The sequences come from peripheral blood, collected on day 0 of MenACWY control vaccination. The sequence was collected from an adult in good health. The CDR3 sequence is CASSLGTEAFF. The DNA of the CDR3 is TGTGCCAGCAGCCTTGGTACTGAAGCTTTCTTT.